This T cell receptor (beta chain) is from a study of human T cells and chemical hapten exposure (dated by TCRdb to the early 2020s). In the study overall: For sensitization, 2% DPC in acetone was applied to an approximately 2 cm by approximately 2 cm area of upper inner arm skin. Libraries were combined into a pool for sequencing, and differences in TCR yield between samples came mainly from small differences in library volumes within the pool. Throughout the study period of around 25 weeks, patients also received therapeutic DPC doses to the scalp every week. Blood was sampled from patients pre-sensitization (week 0) and at 2, 6 and about 24 weeks after DPC sensitization. In alopecia patients, the study followed how the peripheral blood TCR repertoire changed in vivo over primary and secondary sensitization to diphenylcyclopropenone (DPC), a hapten. Alopecia areata with under or over 50% scalp involvement, alopecia totalis and alopecia universalis were represented in the patient cohort, which was mostly female. Patch testing was performed on the upper back with Finn chambers containing 0.01% DPC, and the patch tests were scored after 6 days according to International Contact Dermatitis Research Group standards. Roughly 30 alopecia patients provided blood for TCR sequencing at one to four time points (pre-sensitization, 2, 6 and 24 weeks).

The paper as a whole reports these results and caveats: Compared with pre-sensitization or healthy control sets, expanded TCRs formed significantly more large CDR3 similarity clusters, which is consistent with antigen-driven responses. The number of PT1 expanded TCRs positively correlated with patch test score, significant at thresholds 8, 16 and 32 but not 4. Repeated subsampling changed both the strength of the expansion versus patch-test correlation and the threshold at which the correlation became significant. The number of TCRs above 1 in 1000 frequency did not change with DPC sensitization; there was no evidence of global repertoire structure alterations. Because all patients had alopecia, a presumed autoimmune disease, the immune response of the patients might differ from that of healthy individuals.

The time point tag for this specimen amounts to: pre-sensitization, week 0. The treatment or condition label for this specimen denotes: therapeutic diphenylcyclopropenone sensitization with weekly scalp DPC. Blood at each patch-test visit was drawn before the patch test was applied. Eligible patients were aged 18 to 70, diagnosed with alopecia, deemed suitable for DPC therapy, and excluded if pregnant. Total RNA was extracted from unfractionated whole blood collected in Tempus Blood RNA tubes. This clonotype was detected many times. There is no known antigen for this receptor. Within one base of it there is no much larger clone, and no base qualities were kept. CDR1 and CDR2 are read off the germline V gene as SGHDT and YYEEEE. V drops 0 bases and J drops 3 bases, leaving 12 bases in between. The CDR3 goes from the cysteine to the phenylalanine over 15 residues. Only CDR3 DNA remains: 45 bases, in frame from the first base.

Library creation used RACE. Sequencing took place on a NextSeq 500. Library preparation attached unique molecular identifiers to individual cDNA molecules for quantitative, reproducible TCR counting. Each blood RNA sample was used to sequence both TCR alpha and TCR beta chains. For the original study's pipeline: A median of roughly 98,000 TCRs per sample was observed, with a range of roughly 20,000 to 700,000. The Decombinator software suite was used to annotate V, J and CDR3 in the TCR reads. For PS versus PT1 abundance plots, all samples were subsampled to the same number of TCRs (28,000). TCRs were defined as expanded if absent before sensitization and observed at least eight times at the 2-week time point. TCRdb reworked the public reads: Q25 trimming with fastp, MiXCR clone assembly, productive beta chains retained. Rows matching on CDR3 protein sequence are summarized as one entry with the most common DNA and genes. None of the V and J calls come from the authors' own analysis; TCRdb made them. For this sample there are some 250,000 distinct CDR3 sequences; just under 8% appear just once. More than 0.95% of the sample comes from the top ten.

Recombination joined TRBV5-6 with TRBJ2-5; the D gene assignment is ambiguous. The source material was whole blood, sampled in connection with sensitization to the hapten diphenylcyclopropenone (DPC). The TCR originated in a young man with alopecia areata. Some clones in this sample may be carry-over from other donors' samples. The nucleotide sequence is TGTGCCAGCAGCTTGGTTGGGATCCACAAAGAGACCCAGTACTTC. Its translation reads: CASSLVGIHKETQYF. Full variable domain (CDR3 extended with the reference TRBV5-6 and TRBJ2-5 proteins): DAGVTQSPTHLIKTRGQQVTLRCSPKSGHDTVSWYQQALGQGPQFIFQYYEEEERQRGNFPDRFSGHQFPNYSSELNVNALLLGDSALYLCASSLVGIHKETQYFGPGTRLLVL.